The entry below describes one TCR beta chain. Its antigen remains unknown. The sample is drawn from a study of Ad26.COV2.S vaccination and SARS-CoV-2 variants. On the study more broadly: Into the muscle, Ad26.COV2.S was dosed once or twice, 56 days apart.

Profiling relied on immunoSEQ multiplex PCR, and the TCRdb table lists in-frame clones only, not all of them. The table records about 680,000 clones, roughly 90% of them present only once. Treatment here: 15 to 20 received Ad26.COV2.S at low or high dose, single or two shots; 5 received placebo; per-sample allocation not given. Repertoires come from day 63 after the first vaccine or placebo injection. Wuhan-strain spike was delivered by a replication-incompetent Ad26 vector. Overall study findings and caveats: Non-spike TCR breadth did not differ much between vaccine and placebo recipients.

Sequences were derived from peripheral blood, sampled in a trial of Ad26.COV2.S vaccine versus placebo. This sequence was found in a person aged 18 to 59 who received the Ad26.COV2.S COVID-19 vaccine or a placebo.

The CDR3 DNA follows: TGTGCCAGCAGTTTAGGGGGTTGGCAGCCCCAGCATTTT. Its translation: CASSLGGWQPQHF. The chain links TRBV12-3 or TRBV12-4 to TRBJ1-5; D gene uncertain. The CDR3 covers 13 residues. Trimming removed 1 base at V and 7 bases at J, with 8 bases between.